The rows below give T cell receptor beta chains drawn from one sample of a study of T cells after yellow fever vaccination. TCRdb independently ran MiXCR on the 5' RACE reads; one entry per CDR3 protein. The sample yields 360,000 or so distinct CDR3 sequences, roughly 10% seen once. Source: PBMCs, taken on the day of the first yellow fever vaccination. These receptor sequences come from a young man who received the YFV17D yellow fever vaccine. The CDR3 runs from the conserved cysteine through the conserved F or W. A D gene is named only where the DNA matches it firmly. Clone size is given for some rows only: seen once, a few or many times, or a class if the clone is expanded.

CDR3: CSVEGEQFTGELFF
DNA: TGCAGCGTTGAAGGTGAACAGTTCACCGGGGAGCTGTTTTTT
V: TRBV29-1
size: few
length: 14
J: TRBJ2-2
D: NA

CDR3: CASSMTGYFYEQYF
DNA: TGTGCCAGTAGTATGACAGGTTACTTCTACGAGCAGTACTTC
V: TRBV19
size: few
length: 14
J: TRBJ2-7
D: NA

CDR3: CASSQARGGTGNTIYF
DNA: TGCGCCAGCAGCCAAGCCCGGGGGGGAACTGGAAACACCATATATTTT
V: TRBV4-1
size: NA
length: 16
J: TRBJ1-3
D: NA

CDR3: CASSPHRDSYEQYF
DNA: TGTGCCAGCAGTCCCCACAGGGACAGCTACGAGCAGTACTTC
V: TRBV12-3/TRBV12-4
size: NA
length: 14
J: TRBJ2-7
D: TRBD1

CDR3: CASSPSFLGAKYNEQFF
DNA: TGTGCCAGCAGCCCATCCTTTCTCGGGGCGAAATACAATGAGCAGTTCTTC
V: TRBV7-9
size: many
length: 17
J: TRBJ2-1
D: NA

CDR3: CASSLRGGPSYEQYF
DNA: TGTGCCAGCAGCCTGAGGGGGGGGCCCTCCTACGAGCAGTACTTC
V: TRBV3-1
size: NA
length: 15
J: TRBJ2-7
D: NA

CDR3: CASSQDSIGRTDTQYF
DNA: TGTGCCAGCAGCCAAGATTCGATAGGTCGCACAGATACGCAGTATTTT
V: TRBV14
size: NA
length: 16
J: TRBJ2-3
D: NA

CDR3: CASSLSRGASNNEQFF
DNA: TGTGCCAGCAGCTTATCCAGGGGGGCATCGAACAATGAGCAGTTCTTC
V: TRBV13
size: few
length: 16
J: TRBJ2-1
D: NA

CDR3: CASSQHTTGNYGYTF
DNA: TGCGCCAGCAGCCAACATACGACAGGGAACTATGGCTACACCTTC
V: TRBV4-3
size: many
length: 15
J: TRBJ1-2
D: TRBD1

CDR3: CASSLYREAFF
DNA: TGTGCCAGCAGCTTATATCGGGAAGCTTTCTTT
V: TRBV11-1
size: many
length: 11
J: TRBJ1-1
D: NA

CDR3: CASSLAQTYEQYF
DNA: TGTGCCAGCAGCTTGGCTCAGACCTACGAGCAGTACTTC
V: TRBV5-6
size: few
length: 13
J: TRBJ2-7
D: NA